What follows is one TCR beta chain and its context. Its antigen remains unidentified. CDR3 size: 16 residues. The germline V gene encodes CDR1 MGHRA and CDR2 YSYEKL. V dropped 6 bases and J dropped 1; count of bases not matched to a gene: 6. Method: immunoSEQ multiplex PCR; TCRdb's copy keeps in-frame clones and lacks some. The sample lists about 20,000 clones, approximately 79% occurring once. Antigen-specific CD4+ T cells expanded by the ViraFEST assay with viral peptide pools were then sequenced. Having been cultured for around nine days, the cells underwent CD4+ T cell isolation. Among the vaccine recipients, none had a prior SARS-CoV-2 infection, and nucleocapsid antibodies were negative. Half of the medium was exchanged for IL-2 medium on both days 3 and 7. These data belong to a study of vaccination effects on CD4 cells after COVID-19. About the research overall: Participants were vaccinated with two doses of either the BNT162b2 or mRNA-1273 vaccine.

Study-wide results and limits: From healthy vaccinees, only 1 of 255 vaccine-induced clones also reacted to common cold coronaviruses. In the late period after vaccination, infection- and vaccine-induced clones contracted markedly.

This sequence originates from a human donor who received a COVID-19 vaccine. The chain employs TRBV4-1 and TRBJ2-1; TRBD1 matches 10 bases. Sequences were derived from CD4+ T cells from PBMCs cultured with HCoV-NL63 spike peptides, sampled before COVID-19 vaccination. The CDR3 sequence: CASRRVGQGSYNEQFF. The DNA of the CDR3 is TGCGCCAGCAGACGGGTGGGACAGGGGTCCTACAATGAGCAGTTCTTC.